A single sample gave rise to the 30 T cell receptor beta chains below, sequenced in a study of T cells in Graves' hyperthyroidism and ophthalmopathy. Amplified regions were TCR beta CDR3 sequences from RNA transcripts. First-round RT-PCR of the TCR CDR3 relied on the HTBI primer set. TCRdb ran MiXCR on the multiplex PCR reads and lists one entry per CDR3 protein. Here the sample spans hundreds of thousands of distinct CDR3 sequences, less than 15% being singletons. Sample: blood. Source of these receptors: a woman aged 18 to 35 with Graves' hyperthyroidism.

V is TRBV5-1 and J is TRBJ1-2; D uncertain. Between the trimmed V and J ends, which lost 4 bases and 8 bases, there was a span of 12 bases. The CDR3 length is 12 residues. CDR1 SGHRS and CDR2 YFSETQ come from the germline V gene. CDR3 sequence reads: CASSVELGGYTF. The CDR3 bases are TGCGCCAGCAGCGTCGAACTAGGCGGCTACACCTTC.

This clonotype was observed a few times. The chain combines TRBV4-2 with TRBJ2-2; TRBD1 is a possible D gene (5 bases). Germline values: CDR1 LGHNA, CDR2 YNFKEQ. V lost 4 bases to trimming and J lost 1 base, with 10 bases between them. CDR3 size: 15 residues. DNA of the CDR3: TGTGCCAGCAGCCCGACTCAGGGGAACACCGGGGAGCTGTTTTTT. Translation gives CASSPTQGNTGELFF.

The chain combines TRBV30 with TRBJ1-1; weak D call: TRBD1 (5 bases). CDR1 and CDR2 from the germline V gene are GTSNPN and SVGIG (reference sequence). The CDR3 covers 15 residues. V was pared by 2 bases and J by 4 bases, with 17 bases between. CDR3: CAWSPREKGLTEAFF. DNA of the CDR3: TGTGCCTGGAGTCCGCGGGAAAAGGGGCTCACTGAAGCTTTCTTT.

The chain employs TRBV19 and TRBJ1-2; D is unclear. Germline lookup yields CDR1 LNHDA and CDR2 SQIVND (reference sequence). Between the trimmed V and J ends, which lost 6 bases and 4 bases, there was a span of 15 bases. The CDR3 spans 14 residues. This CDR3 is CASRGMPPVYGYTF. Written as DNA, the CDR3 is TGTGCCAGTAGGGGCATGCCGCCCGTCTATGGCTACACCTTC.

This clonotype occurred many times. The chain carries TRBV5-6 and TRBJ2-1; tentative D call: TRBD1 (6 bases). The CDR3 contains 13 residues. Per the germline V gene, CDR1 is SGHDT and CDR2 is YYEEEE. Trimming took off 0 bases at V and 8 bases at J, with 9 bases between the two ends. In DNA, the CDR3 is TGTGCCAGCAGCTTGGTAGAGGGGGATGAGCAGTTCTTC. This encodes CASSLVEGDEQFF.

This clonotype was seen many times. The chain carries TRBV28 and TRBJ2-5; no reliable D call. The CDR3 consists of 13 residues. The germline CDR1 and CDR2 sequences are MDHEN and SYDVKM. Trimming removed 4 bases at V and 1 base at J, with 7 bases between. The chain's CDR3 is CASSSHFQETQYF. The CDR3 bases are TGTGCCAGCAGTTCTCATTTCCAAGAGACCCAGTACTTC.

J is TRBJ1-6 and V is TRBV5-5; 7 bases are a match to TRBD1. In germline, CDR1 is SGHKS, CDR2 YYEKEE (reference sequence). Trimming cost V 6 bases and J 6 bases; bases outside gene matches: 6. The CDR3 spans 14 residues. The CDR3 DNA reads TGTGCCAGCAAAGGTGACAGGGTTAATTCACCCCTCCACTTT. As protein: CASKGDRVNSPLHF.

The chain has TRBV7-2 and TRBJ1-4; TRBD1 aligns across 11 bases. Germline CDR1 reads SGHTA; CDR2 reads FQGNSA. The junction had 4 bases not matched to a gene; V was cut back by 5 bases and J by 8 bases. CDR3 length: 14 residues. The CDR3 DNA reads as TGTGCCAGCAGCAGGGACAGGGGGGCCGAAAAACTGTTTTTT. Translation: CASSRDRGAEKLFF.

This clonotype was counted between two and nine times. The chain has TRBV12-5 and TRBJ1-2; 7 bases are shared with TRBD1. Trimming cost V 6 bases and J 6 bases; bases outside gene matches: 7. This CDR3 comprises 13 residues. Germline V gene lookup returns CDR1 LGHNT and CDR2 FRNRAP. CDR3 coding DNA: TGTGCTAGTGGGACGGGACAGTTTAATGGCTACACCTTC. It codes for CASGTGQFNGYTF.

The chain combines TRBV20-1 with TRBJ2-7; 7 bases fit TRBD2. With V trimmed by 4 bases and J by 3 bases, 6 bases remained unmatched. CDR1 and CDR2 (germline): DFQATT, SNEGSKA (reference sequence). CDR3 length: 13 amino acids. The CDR3 region has the DNA TGCAGTGCTACTAGCGGCCTCAACTACGAGCAGTACTTC. Protein: CSATSGLNYEQYF.

In its sample, this clonotype was seen a few times. The chain is built from TRBV18 and TRBJ2-4; no clear D. The V gene lost 2 bases and the J gene lost 6 bases, with 8 bases spanning the gap. Germline V gene data show CDR1 as KGHSH and CDR2 as LQKENI. The CDR3 is 13 residues long. CDR3 amino acids: CASSPIRRNIQYF. CDR3 nucleotides: TGTGCCAGCTCACCAATCCGCAGAAACATTCAGTACTTC.

In its sample, this clonotype was seen a few times. This chain connects TRBV7-9 to TRBJ2-3; 11 nucleotides line up with TRBD2. The germline V gene has CDR1 SEHNR and CDR2 FQNEAQ (reference sequence). Trimming removed 5 bases from V and 0 bases from J; junction bases left unmatched: 10. This CDR3 spans 18 amino acids. CDR3 in amino acids: CASSKTSGKLPSTDTQYF. The CDR3 DNA reads as TGTGCCAGCAGCAAGACTAGCGGGAAACTTCCTAGCACAGATACGCAGTATTTT.

This clonotype was picked up many times. The chain is built from TRBV30 and TRBJ2-1, with unresolved D. The germline V and J ends were trimmed by 4 bases and 0 bases, with 10 bases remaining between them. Per germline, CDR1 GTSNPN and CDR2 SVGIG (reference sequence). CDR3 length: 14 amino acids. In DNA, the CDR3 is TGTGCCTGGACTTACGAGAGCTCCTACAATGAGCAGTTCTTC. Its protein product is CAWTYESSYNEQFF.

The table lists this clonotype with a count of one. The rearrangement uses TRBV24-1 and TRBJ2-2, with 13 bases identical to TRBD2. Trimming removed 7 bases from V and 9 bases from J; junction bases left unmatched: 10. Per germline, CDR1 KGHDR and CDR2 SFDVKD. This CDR3 has 16 residues. CDR3 nucleotide sequence: TGTGCCACCAGCGTGCGGGGACTAGCGGGAACCCGGGAGCTGTTTTTT. The encoded protein is CATSVRGLAGTRELFF.

This clonotype came up many times. This rearrangement joins TRBV7-2 to TRBJ2-7; D is ambiguous. The CDR3 contains 15 residues. V lost 4 bases and J 2 bases, leaving 15 bases between the germline ends. Germline V gene lookup returns CDR1 SGHTA and CDR2 FQGNSA. CDR3 amino acids: CASSSTAIQTYEQYF. The CDR3 DNA sequence: TGTGCCAGCAGCTCTACAGCCATCCAAACCTACGAGCAGTACTTC.

The genes are TRBV20-1 and TRBJ1-5; D not resolved. Germline V gives CDR1 DFQATT, CDR2 SNEGSKA (reference sequence). Deletions cut 6 bases from V and 1 base from J, with 13 bases between. The CDR3 sequence is 14 residues long. The CDR3 region is CSAVDTFSNQPQHF. In DNA form, the CDR3 reads TGCAGTGCCGTCGACACCTTCAGCAATCAGCCCCAGCATTTT.

This clonotype was observed many times. The genes are TRBV11-1 and TRBJ2-5, with D unclear. V was cut by 5 bases and J by 5 bases, with 18 bases left in between. The CDR3 has 15 residues. Germline V CDR1 and CDR2: SGHAT, FQDESV (reference sequence). The CDR3 DNA reads as TGTGCCAGCAGCCAAACCCGTAGGGTCTTGGAGACCCAGTACTTC. Translated: CASSQTRRVLETQYF.

This clonotype was seen ten or more times. The chain combines TRBV2 with TRBJ1-5; D is undetermined. Germline CDR1 reads SNHLY; CDR2 reads FYNNEI. V was pared by 6 bases and J by 2 bases, with 17 bases between. The CDR3 sequence is 16 residues long. The CDR3 sequence is CASRGPAGGGNQPQHF. The CDR3, as DNA: TGTGCCAGCAGAGGACCGGCCGGCGGTGGCAATCAGCCCCAGCATTTT.

The chain is built from TRBV5-4 and TRBJ2-1; maybe TRBD2 (5 bases). Deletions cut 5 bases from V and 9 bases from J, with 21 bases between. This CDR3 has 15 amino acids. The germline V gene has CDR1 SGHNT and CDR2 YYREEE (reference sequence). The CDR3: CASRPGYRQLSEQFF. CDR3 coding DNA: TGTGCCAGCAGGCCGGGGTACCGTCAGCTTAGTGAGCAGTTCTTC.

This clonotype has at least ten counts. The rearrangement joins TRBV11-2 to TRBJ2-1; D possibly corresponds to TRBD1 (5 bases). V was clipped by 5 bases and J by 4 bases, with 15 bases between them. Germline V CDR1 and CDR2: SGHAT, FQNNGV. The CDR3 has 15 amino acids. CDR3 amino acids: CASSAAPTAYNEQFF. DNA for the CDR3: TGTGCCAGCAGCGCCGCCCCGACAGCTTACAATGAGCAGTTCTTC.

This clonotype has only a few counts. The chain joins TRBV19 to TRBJ1-1, with 9 bases identical to TRBD1. This CDR3 spans 15 amino acids. Germline V lookup: CDR1 LNHDA, CDR2 SQIVND (reference sequence). After removal of 7 bases from V and 1 base from J, the junction contained 7 bases not matched to a gene. The CDR3 loop reads CASKAQGASNTEAFF. DNA for the CDR3: TGTGCCAGTAAGGCACAGGGGGCCTCGAACACTGAAGCTTTCTTT.

Concerning this clonotype itself: This may stem from a read error, because a much larger clone lies one nucleotide away. V usage is TRBV20-1 and J usage is TRBJ2-1, with D perhaps being TRBD1 or TRBD2 (5 bases each). Looked up from germline, CDR1 is DFQATT and CDR2 is SNEGSKA (reference sequence). V was trimmed by 0 bases and J by 8 bases, leaving 8 bases between them. CDR3 length: 12 amino acids. CDR3 amino acids: CSAREGDDEQFF. The CDR3 region has the DNA TGCAGTGCTAGAGAGGGGGACGATGAGCAGTTCTTC.

This clonotype has a handful of counts. This rearrangement joins TRBV15 to TRBJ2-2; no definite D call. CDR3 length equals 13 residues. The ends were cut back, 8 bases at V and 0 bases at J, with 7 bases in the middle. Germline CDR1 and CDR2: LNHNV and YYDKDF (reference sequence). In nucleotides, the CDR3 is TGTGCCACCCAGCGTACGAACACCGGGGAGCTGTTTTTT. This encodes CATQRTNTGELFF.

J is TRBJ1-1 and V is TRBV27, with a weak D call TRBD1 (6 bases). The V gene lost 4 bases and the J gene lost 2 bases, with 11 bases spanning the gap. The germline V gene has CDR1 MNHEY and CDR2 SMNVEV (reference sequence). The CDR3 is 14 residues long. The CDR3 reads CASSSTGINTEAFF. The CDR3, as DNA: TGTGCCAGCAGTTCCACAGGGATTAACACTGAAGCTTTCTTT.

Comment on this clonotype: A much larger clone sits a single nucleotide away, making a read error possible. The chain recombines TRBV2 with TRBJ2-1; TRBD2 aligns across 7 bases. The J call may be faulty, since TRBJ2-7 better matches the DNA end. This CDR3 has 15 amino acids. Germline loops: CDR1 SNHLY, CDR2 FYNNEI. CDR3 nucleotides: TGTGCCAGCAGCTCGCCCCGGGAGGCGGCGAATGAGCAGTACTTC. Translated, it gives CASSSPREAANEQYF.

This clonotype occurred many times. This chain links TRBV6-1 with TRBJ1-5, with unresolved D. In germline, CDR1 is MNHNS, CDR2 SASEGT. Trimming took 5 bases from V and 1 from J, leaving 12 bases between them. The CDR3 loop spans 15 amino acids. The DNA of the CDR3 is TGTGCCAGCAGTCCAACGGGGTTCAGCAATCAGCCCCAGCATTTT. This translates into CASSPTGFSNQPQHF.

In its sample, this clonotype was seen many times. CDR3 sequence reads: CASSPDRVGEQYF. DNA for the CDR3: TGTGCCAGCAGTCCCGACAGGGTCGGCGAGCAGTACTTC. The chain is built from TRBV6-2 or TRBV6-3 and TRBJ2-7; 7 bases agree with TRBD1. The CDR3 totals 13 residues. Per the germline V gene, CDR1 is MNHEY and CDR2 is SVGEGT. The J segment lost 6 bases and the V segment lost 5 bases, leaving 7 bases of the junction unmatched.

This clonotype was counted many times. The chain couples TRBV4-3 to TRBJ1-2, with D tentatively TRBD1 (5 bases). This CDR3 has 14 amino acids. Germline V CDR1 and CDR2: LGHNA, YSLEER. V lost 0 bases, J lost 3 bases, and 8 bases lay in between. The CDR3 sequence is CASSQDLTDYGYTF. In nucleotides, the CDR3 is TGCGCCAGCAGCCAAGACCTGACAGACTATGGCTACACCTTC.

This clonotype was seen at least ten times. The chain combines TRBV6-1 with TRBJ1-5; D unclear. Deletions cut 4 bases from V and 7 bases from J, with 11 bases between. The CDR3 consists of 13 residues. Germline CDR1 is MNHNS and CDR2 is SASEGT. CDR3 in amino acids: CASSVGPQQPQHF. The CDR3 nucleotides read TGTGCCAGCAGTGTCGGGCCGCAACAGCCCCAGCATTTT.

Ten or more counts support this clonotype. This sequence joins TRBV11-2 and TRBJ2-7, with 9 positions matching TRBD2. Trimming took 5 bases from V and 6 from J; bases not matched to a gene: 8. CDR1 and CDR2 (germline): SGHAT, FQNNGV. This CDR3 spans 14 amino acids. The CDR3 protein is CASSLQGGRGEQYF. In DNA, the CDR3 is TGTGCCAGCAGCCTGCAGGGCGGGAGGGGCGAGCAGTACTTC.